This T cell receptor (beta chain) derives from a study of control samples from healthy donors and cancer patients. Germline-derived CDR1 and CDR2 are SGHKS and YYEKEE (reference sequence). Between the trimmed V and J ends, which lost 0 bases and 6 bases, there was a span of 13 bases. The CDR3 spans 15 residues. Assay used: immunoSEQ multiplex PCR; TCRdb lists only in-frame clones, some missing. Among some 150,000 clones listed, roughly 95% were seen once. V is TRBV5-5 and J is TRBJ2-1; tentative D call: TRBD2 (6 bases). Input material: blood. This TCR was sampled from a woman aged 30 to 39 in good health. The CDR3: CASSLAGGIPNEQFF. Here the CDR3 DNA reads TGTGCCAGCAGCTTGGCTGGGGGGATTCCCAATGAGCAGTTCTTC.